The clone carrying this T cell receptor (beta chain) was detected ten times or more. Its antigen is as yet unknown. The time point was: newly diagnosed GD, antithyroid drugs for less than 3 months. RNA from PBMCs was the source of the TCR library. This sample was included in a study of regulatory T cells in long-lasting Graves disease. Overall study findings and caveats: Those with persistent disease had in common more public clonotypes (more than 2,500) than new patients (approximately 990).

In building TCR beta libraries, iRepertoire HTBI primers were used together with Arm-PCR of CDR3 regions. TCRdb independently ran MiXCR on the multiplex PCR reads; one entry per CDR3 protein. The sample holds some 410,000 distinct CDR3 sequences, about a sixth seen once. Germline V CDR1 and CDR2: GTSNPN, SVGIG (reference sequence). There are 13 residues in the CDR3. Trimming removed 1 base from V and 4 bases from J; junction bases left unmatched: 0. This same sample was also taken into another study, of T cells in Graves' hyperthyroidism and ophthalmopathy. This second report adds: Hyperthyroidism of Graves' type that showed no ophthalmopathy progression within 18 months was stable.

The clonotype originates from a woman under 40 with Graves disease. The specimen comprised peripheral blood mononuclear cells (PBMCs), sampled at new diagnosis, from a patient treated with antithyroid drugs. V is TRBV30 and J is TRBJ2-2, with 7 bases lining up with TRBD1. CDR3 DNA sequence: TGTGCCTGGAGTGGACAGGGCACCGGGGAGCTGTTTTTT. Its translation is CAWSGQGTGELFF.